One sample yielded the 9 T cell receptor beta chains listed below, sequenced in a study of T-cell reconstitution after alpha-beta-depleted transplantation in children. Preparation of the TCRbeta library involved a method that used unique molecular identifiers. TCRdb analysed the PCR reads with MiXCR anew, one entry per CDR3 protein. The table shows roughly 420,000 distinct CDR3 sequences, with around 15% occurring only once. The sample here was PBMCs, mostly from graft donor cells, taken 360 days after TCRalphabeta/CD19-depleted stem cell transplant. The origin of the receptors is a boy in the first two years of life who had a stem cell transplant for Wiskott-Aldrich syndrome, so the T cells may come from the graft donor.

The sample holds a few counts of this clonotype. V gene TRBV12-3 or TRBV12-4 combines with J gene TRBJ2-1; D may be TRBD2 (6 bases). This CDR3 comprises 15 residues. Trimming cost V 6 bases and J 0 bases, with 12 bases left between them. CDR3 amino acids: CASSPLASSYNEQFF. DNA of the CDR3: TGTGCCAGCAGCCCTCTAGCGAGCTCCTACAATGAGCAGTTCTTC.

CDR3 bases: TGTGCCAGCAGCCAAGTGCGTAAGGGACGGCACGAGCAGTACTTC. This gives the protein CASSQVRKGRHEQYF. This chain connects TRBV14 to TRBJ2-7, with D perhaps given as TRBD1 or TRBD2 (5 bases each). This CDR3 has 15 residues. CDR1 is SGHDN and CDR2 is FVKESK in the germline V gene. Deletions cut 1 base from V and 5 bases from J, with 15 bases between.

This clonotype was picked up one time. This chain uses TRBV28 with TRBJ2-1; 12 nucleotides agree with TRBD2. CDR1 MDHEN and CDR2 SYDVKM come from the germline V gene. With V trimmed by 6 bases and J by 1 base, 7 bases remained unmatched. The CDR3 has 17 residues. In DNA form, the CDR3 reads TGTGCCAGCAGCCCCCGACTAGCGGGGGTGTCCTACAATGAGCAGTTCTTC. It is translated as CASSPRLAGVSYNEQFF.

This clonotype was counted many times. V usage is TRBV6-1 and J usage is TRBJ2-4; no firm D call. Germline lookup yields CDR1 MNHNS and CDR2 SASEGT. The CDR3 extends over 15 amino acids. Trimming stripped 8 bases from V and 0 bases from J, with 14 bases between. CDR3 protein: CASREPLLAKNIQYF. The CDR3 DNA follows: TGTGCCAGCCGAGAGCCTTTACTAGCCAAAAACATTCAGTACTTC.

The CDR3 coding sequence is TGTGCCAGCAGCTTACGCCCGGGGAGTAAAGCTGAAGCTTTCTTT. Protein: CASSLRPGSKAEAFF. The chain carries TRBV11-2 and TRBJ1-1; D remains unclear. Germline CDR1 is SGHAT and CDR2 is FQNNGV. CDR3 size: 15 residues. The V end lost 2 bases, the J end lost 6 bases, and 16 bases lay between the germline ends. The full variable domain, with the rest looked up from reference TRBV11-2 and TRBJ1-1, is EAGVAQSPRYKIIEKRQSVAFWCNPISGHATLYWYQQILGQGPKLLIQFQNNGVVDDSQLPKDRFSAERLKGVDSTLKIQPAKLEDSAVYLCASSLRPGSKAEAFFGQGTRLTVV.

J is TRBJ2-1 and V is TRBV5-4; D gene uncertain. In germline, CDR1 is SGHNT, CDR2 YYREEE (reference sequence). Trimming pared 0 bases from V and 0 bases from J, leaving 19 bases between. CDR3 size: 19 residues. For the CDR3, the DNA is TGTGCCAGCAGCTTGGTGGGCAGGCGGAAAGACCCCTCCTACAATGAGCAGTTCTTC. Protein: CASSLVGRRKDPSYNEQFF.

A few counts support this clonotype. The CDR3 DNA reads TGTGCCAGCAGGTTAGGGGCTGGAAACACCATATATTTT. Encoded protein: CASRLGAGNTIYF. This chain uses TRBV25-1 with TRBJ1-3, with a tentative D call TRBD1 (5 bases). Trimming left V 6 bases short and J 2 bases short, with 8 bases between. Germline V gene sequence: CDR1 MGHDK, CDR2 SYGVNS. CDR3 length: 13 residues.

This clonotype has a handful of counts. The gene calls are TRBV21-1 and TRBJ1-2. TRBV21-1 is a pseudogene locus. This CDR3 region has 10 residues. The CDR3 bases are TGTGCCAACCGGAATAATGGCTACACCTTC. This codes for CANRNNGYTF.

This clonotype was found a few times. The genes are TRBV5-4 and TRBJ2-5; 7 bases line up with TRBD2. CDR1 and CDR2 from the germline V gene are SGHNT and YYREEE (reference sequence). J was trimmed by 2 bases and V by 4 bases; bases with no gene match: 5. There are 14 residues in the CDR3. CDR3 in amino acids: CASSLGRLQETQYF. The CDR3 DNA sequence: TGTGCCAGCAGCCTCGGGAGGCTACAAGAGACCCAGTACTTC.